This entry lists 8 T cell receptor beta chains sequenced from one sample in a study of blood T cell repertoires in COVID-19. Some clones are missing from TCRdb's copy, which holds only in-frame ones; the method was immunoSEQ multiplex PCR. This table has roughly 90,000 clones, around 90% appearing once. The sequencing sample was made of peripheral blood. The source is a man aged 50-59 years with acute or convalescent COVID-19.

The V and J genes are TRBV27 and TRBJ2-7, with 13 nucleotides matching TRBD2. The CDR3 consists of 16 residues. Germline V gives CDR1 MNHEY, CDR2 SMNVEV (reference sequence). With 5 bases clipped from V and 5 bases from J, the junction kept 9 bases outside the gene matches. The CDR3 DNA is TGTGCCAGCAGTGCTCTTCGGACTAGCGGGAGCCACGAGCAGTACTTC. Translating it yields CASSALRTSGSHEQYF.

The V call is TRBV6-5, the J call TRBJ1-2, with D unclear. The CDR3 covers 15 residues. V lost 6 bases, J lost 0 bases, and 14 bases lay in between. Germline V gene lookup returns CDR1 MNHEY and CDR2 SVGAGI. The CDR3 bases are TGTGCCAGCAGCATTTCGGAGTTAGCTAACTATGGCTACACCTTC. It translates to CASSISELANYGYTF.

The chain is built from TRBV5-1 and TRBJ2-5; 14 nucleotides line up with TRBD2. Germline CDR1 is SGHRS and CDR2 is YFSETQ. The length of the CDR3 is 17 residues. V dropped 5 bases and J dropped 0; count of bases not matched to a gene: 6. CDR3 sequence: CASRSGTSGGYQETQYF. The CDR3 bases are TGCGCCAGCAGATCCGGGACTAGCGGGGGCTACCAAGAGACCCAGTACTTC.

The gene calls are TRBV6-5 and TRBJ2-7, with 7 nucleotides matching TRBD2. The CDR3 runs 14 residues. Germline lookup yields CDR1 MNHEY and CDR2 SVGAGI. Losses at the gene ends were 6 bases for V and 5 bases for J; bases not matched to a gene: 10. This CDR3 reads CASRTGTTLHEQYV. For the CDR3, the DNA is TGTGCCAGCAGGACCGGGACTACTCTGCACGAGCAGTACGTC.

This chain joins TRBV19 and TRBJ1-1; tentatively, D is TRBD1 (6 bases). Germline CDR1 LNHDA, CDR2 SQIVND (reference sequence). V was shortened by 6 bases and J by 7 bases, with 15 bases between the two germline ends. This CDR3 has 13 residues. The CDR3 region is CASSPRGAGEAFF. The CDR3 coding sequence is TGTGCCAGTAGCCCGCGGGGGGCTGGTGAAGCTTTCTTT.

The chain couples TRBV6-5 to TRBJ2-5; 7 bases map to TRBD2. After removal of 2 bases from V and 1 base from J, the junction contained 4 bases not matched to a gene. This CDR3 region has 15 residues. Germline assignment: CDR1 MNHEY and CDR2 SVGAGI. The CDR3 region is CASSYSGTSQETQYF. Written as DNA, the CDR3 is TGTGCCAGCAGTTACAGCGGGACTTCCCAAGAGACCCAGTACTTC.

This rearrangement joins TRBV18 to TRBJ1-4; TRBD1 matches 7 bases. The CDR3 runs 15 residues. Trimming removed 6 bases from V and 6 bases from J; junction bases left unmatched: 10. Germline CDR1 KGHSH, CDR2 LQKENI. CDR3 in amino acids: CASSRSQGIDEKLFF. CDR3 DNA sequence: TGTGCCAGCTCCCGGTCACAGGGGATTGATGAAAAACTGTTTTTT.

This chain uses TRBV19 with TRBJ1-6; 7 nucleotides line up with TRBD1. The V segment lost 5 bases and the J segment 7 bases; nucleotides outside the gene matches: 5. Germline V CDR1 and CDR2: LNHDA, SQIVND (reference sequence). This CDR3 spans 14 amino acids. CDR3 coding DNA: TGTGCCAGTAGTCTCTCCAGGGGGAATTCACCCCTCCACTTT. Amino acid sequence: CASSLSRGNSPLHF. Complete variable domain (other parts from reference TRBV19 and TRBJ1-6): DGGITQSPKYLFRKEGQNVTLSCEQNLNHDAMYWYRQDPGQGLRLIYYSQIVNDFQKGDIAEGYSVSREKKESFPLTVTSAQKNPTAFYLCASSLSRGNSPLHFGNGTRLTVT.